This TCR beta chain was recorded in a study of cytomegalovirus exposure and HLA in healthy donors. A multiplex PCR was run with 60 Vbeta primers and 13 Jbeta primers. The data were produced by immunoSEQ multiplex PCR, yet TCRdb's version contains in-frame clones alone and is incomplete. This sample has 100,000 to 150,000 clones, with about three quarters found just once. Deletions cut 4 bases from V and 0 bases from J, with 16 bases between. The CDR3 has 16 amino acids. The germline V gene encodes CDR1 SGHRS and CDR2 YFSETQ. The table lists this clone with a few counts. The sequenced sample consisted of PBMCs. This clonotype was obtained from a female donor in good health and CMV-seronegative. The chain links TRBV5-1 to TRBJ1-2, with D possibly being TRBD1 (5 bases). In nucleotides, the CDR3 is TGCGCCAGCAGCCCCCTCCCTGGACAAACTAACTATGGCTACACCTTC. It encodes CASSPLPGQTNYGYTF. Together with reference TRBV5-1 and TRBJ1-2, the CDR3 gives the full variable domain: KAGVTQTPRYLIKTRGQQVTLSCSPISGHRSVSWYQQTPGQGLQFLFEYFSETQRNKGNFPGRFSGRQFSNSRSEMNVSTLELGDSALYLCASSPLPGQTNYGYTFGSGTRLTVV.